What follows is one TCR beta chain and its context. Its cognate antigen is unknown. CD45RO-negative CD8 cells positively selected for CCR7 made up the naive population, which excluded terminally differentiated effector memory CD45RA+ cells. This sample is part of a study of shared clonotypes between healthy human individuals. It was across several immunoSEQ plates that each subset's genomic DNA was evenly split. The authors' processing: Junction-only immunoSEQ data arrived without quality scores, meaning filtering differed. Clones were read by immunoSEQ multiplex PCR, and TCRdb kept only the in-frame ones, dropping some. D and trimming come from the DNA, and the V and J calls and clone size come from that table. The table has hundreds of thousands of clones, more than 95% seen once. Study-level results: The sharing of approximately 4.6% of naive CD4 clonotypes was seen across a handful of donors. Memory subsets had estimated richness that was generally smaller than that of naive subsets.

Sequencing input: naive CD8+ T cells sorted from blood. The TCR was taken from a young man in good health.

The CDR3 sequence: CSVDPGPNTGELFF. CDR3 DNA sequence: TGCAGCGTTGACCCAGGACCTAACACCGGGGAGCTGTTTTTT. V and J are TRBV29-1 and TRBJ2-2; no definite D call. Germline V gene sequence: CDR1 SQVTM, CDR2 ANQGSEA. The V gene lost 3 bases and the J gene lost 2 bases, with 10 bases spanning the gap. The CDR3 contains 14 residues.